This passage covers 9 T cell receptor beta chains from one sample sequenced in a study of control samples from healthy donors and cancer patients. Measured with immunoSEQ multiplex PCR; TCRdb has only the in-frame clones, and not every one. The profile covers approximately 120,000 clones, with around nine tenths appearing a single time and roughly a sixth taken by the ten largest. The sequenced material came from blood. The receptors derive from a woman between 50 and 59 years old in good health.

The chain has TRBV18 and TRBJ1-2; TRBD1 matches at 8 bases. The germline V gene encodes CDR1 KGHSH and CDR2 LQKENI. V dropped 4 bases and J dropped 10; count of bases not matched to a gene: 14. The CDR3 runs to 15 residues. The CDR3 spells CASSQSRGPGRDYTF. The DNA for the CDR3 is TGTGCCAGCTCACAGAGCAGGGGGCCGGGAAGAGACTACACCTTC. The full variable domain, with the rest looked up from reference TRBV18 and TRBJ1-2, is NAGVMQNPRHLVRRRGQEARLRCSPMKGHSHVYWYRQLPEEGLKFMVYLQKENIIDESGMPKERFSAEFPKEGPSILRIQQVVRGDSAAYFCASSQSRGPGRDYTFGSGTRLTVV.

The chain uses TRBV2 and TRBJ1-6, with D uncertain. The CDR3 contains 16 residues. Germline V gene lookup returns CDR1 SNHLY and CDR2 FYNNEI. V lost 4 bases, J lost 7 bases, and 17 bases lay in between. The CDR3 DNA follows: TGTGCCAGCAGTGGGTCATCGTCCGGCCAAAATTCACCCCTCCACTTT. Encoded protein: CASSGSSSGQNSPLHF.

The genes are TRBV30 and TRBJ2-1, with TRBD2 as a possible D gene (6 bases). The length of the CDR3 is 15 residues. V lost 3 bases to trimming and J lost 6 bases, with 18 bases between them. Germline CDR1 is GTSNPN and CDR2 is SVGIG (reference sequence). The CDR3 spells CAWREEGLPLNEQFF. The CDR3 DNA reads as TGTGCCTGGAGAGAGGAGGGACTCCCCCTCAATGAGCAGTTCTTC.

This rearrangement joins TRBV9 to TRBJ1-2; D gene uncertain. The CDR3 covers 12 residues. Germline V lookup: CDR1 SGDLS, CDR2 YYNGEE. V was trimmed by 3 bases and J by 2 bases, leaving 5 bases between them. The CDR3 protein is CASSARNYGYTF. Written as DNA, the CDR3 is TGTGCCAGCAGCGCGCGGAACTATGGCTACACCTTC.

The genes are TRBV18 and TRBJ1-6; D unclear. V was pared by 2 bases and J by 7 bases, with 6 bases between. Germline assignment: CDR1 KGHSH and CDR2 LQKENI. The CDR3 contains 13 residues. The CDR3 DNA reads TGTGCCAGCTCACCAATCGAAAATTCACCCCTCCACTTT. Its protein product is CASSPIENSPLHF.

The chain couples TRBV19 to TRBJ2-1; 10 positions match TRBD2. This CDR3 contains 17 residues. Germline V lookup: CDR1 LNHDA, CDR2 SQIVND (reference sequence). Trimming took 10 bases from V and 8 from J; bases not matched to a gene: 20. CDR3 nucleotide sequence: TGTGCCACCAGCATTACCATAGCGGGAGGTAGAGTCGATGAGCAGTTCTTC. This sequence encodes CATSITIAGGRVDEQFF.

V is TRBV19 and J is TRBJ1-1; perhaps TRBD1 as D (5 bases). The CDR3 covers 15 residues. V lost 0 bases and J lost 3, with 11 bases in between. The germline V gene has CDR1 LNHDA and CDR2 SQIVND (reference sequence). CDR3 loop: CASSIDPGRYTEAFF. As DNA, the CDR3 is TGTGCCAGTAGTATAGACCCAGGGAGATACACTGAAGCTTTCTTT.

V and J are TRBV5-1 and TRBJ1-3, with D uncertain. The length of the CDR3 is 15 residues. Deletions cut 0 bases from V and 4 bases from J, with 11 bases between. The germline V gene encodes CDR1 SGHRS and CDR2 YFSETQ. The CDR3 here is CASSLDASLGNTIYF. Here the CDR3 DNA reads TGCGCCAGCAGCTTGGACGCCTCCCTCGGAAACACCATATATTTT. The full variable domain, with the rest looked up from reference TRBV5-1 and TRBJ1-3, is KAGVTQTPRYLIKTRGQQVTLSCSPISGHRSVSWYQQTPGQGLQFLFEYFSETQRNKGNFPGRFSGRQFSNSRSEMNVSTLELGDSALYLCASSLDASLGNTIYFGEGSWLTVV.

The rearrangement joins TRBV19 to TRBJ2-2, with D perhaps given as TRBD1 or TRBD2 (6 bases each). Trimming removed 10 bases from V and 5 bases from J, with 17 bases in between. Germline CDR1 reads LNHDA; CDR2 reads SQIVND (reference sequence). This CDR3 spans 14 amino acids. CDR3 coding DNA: TGTGCCACCCTGGGGGGCAGTAAGACCGGGGAGCTGTTTTTT. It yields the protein CATLGGSKTGELFF.